The 16 T cell receptor beta chains in this list originate from one sample, sequenced in a study of immune cell composition in non-small cell lung cancer. Assay used: immunoSEQ multiplex PCR; TCRdb lists only in-frame clones, some missing. The sample lists approximately 2,500 clones, approximately 78% occurring once. Sequenced sample: lung tumor tissue. These receptors came from a human donor with non-small cell lung cancer.

Only a few counts were recorded for this clone. The V gene is TRBV7-8, the J gene TRBJ2-7; TRBD1 matches 8 bases. The germline V gene has CDR1 SGHVS and CDR2 FQNEAQ. V was clipped by 5 bases and J by 3 bases; unmatched bases: 0. CDR3 length: 12 amino acids. The CDR3 sequence: CASSGQGYEQYF. CDR3 coding DNA: TGTGCCAGCAGCGGACAGGGCTACGAGCAGTACTTC.

On this clone: Mismatch with germline at one junction end may stem from a read error. Within the sample, other DNA sequences also encode this same CDR3. V is TRBV2 and J is TRBJ1-2; 7 positions match TRBD1. Germline CDR1 SNHLY, CDR2 FYNNEI. The CDR3 contains 13 residues. In DNA, the CDR3 is TGTGCTAGCAATCACAGGGGAAACTATGGCTACACCTTC. Translation gives CASNHRGNYGYTF.

This chain links TRBV10-1 with TRBJ1-5, with 7 bases matching TRBD1. This CDR3 is built from 13 residues. V shed 9 bases, J shed 4 bases, and the junction held 6 bases outside the gene matches. Germline V CDR1 and CDR2: WNHNN, SYGVQD (reference sequence). The CDR3, as DNA: TGCGCCAGTGAGAGACAGGGAAATCAGCCCCAGCATTTT. This translates into CASERQGNQPQHF.

The rearrangement joins TRBV2 to TRBJ2-5; 7 nucleotides line up with TRBD1. The tail of the sequence fits TRBJ2-7 better, so the J call may be wrong. This CDR3 is built from 14 residues. Per the germline V gene, CDR1 is SNHLY and CDR2 is FYNNEI. The CDR3 is CASRQDRFSYEQYF. In DNA, the CDR3 is TGTGCCAGCAGACAGGACAGGTTCTCCTACGAGCAGTACTTC.

This clone has only a few counts. Other DNA sequences of this sample code for an identical CDR3. The V call is TRBV7-3, the J call TRBJ2-3; 12 bases map to TRBD2. The CDR3 runs 15 residues. The V gene's germline CDR1 is SGHTA and CDR2 FQGTGA. V trimming: 6 bases; J trimming: 4 bases; junction bases outside the gene matches: 5. For the CDR3, the DNA is TGTGCCAGCAGTATACTAGCGGGAGGCCCAGATACGCAGTATTTT. Protein: CASSILAGGPDTQYF.

The chain joins TRBV27 to TRBJ2-1; 8 bases are a match to TRBD2. CDR3 length: 13 residues. Unmatched junction bases numbered 7, after V lost 7 bases and J lost 8 bases. Germline assignment: CDR1 MNHEY and CDR2 SMNVEV (reference sequence). The CDR3 reads CASNQAGVYEQFF. The CDR3 bases are TGTGCCAGCAACCAAGCGGGAGTGTATGAGCAGTTCTTC.

J is TRBJ1-3 and V is TRBV4-3, with D possibly TRBD1 on 5 matching bases. Germline values: CDR1 LGHNA, CDR2 YSLEER. Trimming removed 1 base at V and 0 bases at J, with 16 bases between. CDR3 length: 18 amino acids. This CDR3 reads CASSQGLDSRISGNTIYF. DNA for the CDR3: TGCGCCAGCAGCCAAGGTCTCGACAGTCGCATCTCTGGAAACACCATATATTTT.

The genes are TRBV28 and TRBJ2-5; D not certain. The germline V gene encodes CDR1 MDHEN and CDR2 SYDVKM. The V end lost 10 bases, the J end lost 2 bases, and 14 bases lay between the germline ends. There are 13 residues in the CDR3. The CDR3 reads CATTPTVQETQYF. The CDR3 bases are TGTGCCACCACCCCGACTGTTCAAGAGACCCAGTACTTC. Combining the CDR3 with reference TRBV28 and TRBJ2-5 gives the whole variable domain DVKVTQSSRYLVKRTGEKVFLECVQDMDHENMFWYRQDPGLGLRLIYFSYDVKMKEKGDIPEGYSVSREKKERFSLILESASTNQTSMYLCATTPTVQETQYFGPGTRLLVL.

This clone appeared a few times. The rearrangement uses TRBV7-9 and TRBJ2-1; 9 nucleotides match TRBD2. This CDR3 spans 15 amino acids. Per germline, CDR1 SEHNR and CDR2 FQNEAQ (reference sequence). V was pared by 1 base and J by 5 bases, with 3 bases of the junction left unmatched. This CDR3 reads CASSLGPSGNNEQFF. CDR3 in DNA: TGTGCCAGCAGCTTAGGGCCTAGCGGGAACAATGAGCAGTTCTTC.

The chain uses TRBV25-1 and TRBJ2-4; 8 positions match TRBD2. The V and J ends lost 3 bases and 7 bases, in that order; junction bases with no gene match: 8. CDR3 length: 15 residues. CDR1 and CDR2 (germline): MGHDK, SYGVNS. In DNA, the CDR3 is TGTGCCAGCAGTGACAGTCAGCGGGAGAGGAACATTCAGTACTTC. Its protein product is CASSDSQRERNIQYF.

The chain carries TRBV4-3 and TRBJ1-1; TRBD1 is a possible D gene (6 bases). The CDR3 runs to 14 residues. CDR1 is LGHNA, CDR2 YSLEER, per germline. V was trimmed by 3 bases and J by 1 base, leaving 9 bases between them. The CDR3: CASSQATGNTEAFF. In DNA, the CDR3 is TGCGCCAGCAGCCAGGCGACAGGGAACACTGAAGCTTTCTTT.

CDR3 amino acids: CASSPTLRGRADNEQFF. CDR3 DNA: TGTGCCAGCAGCCCCACCCTTCGAGGGAGGGCAGACAATGAGCAGTTCTTC. The genes are TRBV9 and TRBJ2-1; TRBD2 agrees at 7 bases. J gave up 5 bases and V 4 bases, and 15 bases lay outside the gene matches. Germline CDR1 reads SGDLS; CDR2 reads YYNGEE. The CDR3 has 17 residues.

In its sample, this clone was seen a few times. Other DNA sequences in this specimen translate into the identical CDR3. The rearrangement joins TRBV4-3 to TRBJ2-7; D unclear. Trimming pared 0 bases from V and 3 bases from J, leaving 15 bases between. The CDR3 totals 16 residues. Germline V lookup: CDR1 LGHNA, CDR2 YSLEER. The CDR3 loop reads CASSQDAGGNVYEQYF. CDR3 nucleotide sequence: TGCGCCAGCAGCCAAGATGCCGGCGGTAACGTCTACGAGCAGTACTTC.

The chain combines TRBV6-5 with TRBJ2-3; no firm D call. The CDR3 has 13 residues. Germline assignment: CDR1 MNHEY and CDR2 SVGAGI. V lost 7 bases and J 3 bases, leaving 11 bases between the germline ends. CDR3 region: CASIASGTDTQYF. The CDR3 nucleotides are TGTGCCAGCATAGCCAGTGGGACAGATACGCAGTATTTT.

This clone showed up just a few times. J is TRBJ1-2 and V is TRBV14; TRBD1 matches 8 bases. This CDR3 contains 15 residues. CDR1 and CDR2 (germline): SGHDN, FVKESK. V lost 5 bases, J lost 7 bases, and 12 bases stayed unmatched. CDR3 DNA sequence: TGTGCCAGCAGCAAAAACCGGGACAGGATTGGTGGCTACACCTTC. It yields the protein CASSKNRDRIGGYTF.

This chain links TRBV28 with TRBJ2-5; a weak D match, TRBD1 (6 bases). CDR3 length equals 16 residues. The germline CDR1 and CDR2 sequences are MDHEN and SYDVKM. Trimming pared 6 bases from V and 7 bases from J, leaving 24 bases between. This CDR3 reads CASRSIGGHYGVTQYF. The CDR3 DNA reads TGTGCCAGCAGATCGATTGGGGGACATTACGGGGTGACCCAGTACTTC.